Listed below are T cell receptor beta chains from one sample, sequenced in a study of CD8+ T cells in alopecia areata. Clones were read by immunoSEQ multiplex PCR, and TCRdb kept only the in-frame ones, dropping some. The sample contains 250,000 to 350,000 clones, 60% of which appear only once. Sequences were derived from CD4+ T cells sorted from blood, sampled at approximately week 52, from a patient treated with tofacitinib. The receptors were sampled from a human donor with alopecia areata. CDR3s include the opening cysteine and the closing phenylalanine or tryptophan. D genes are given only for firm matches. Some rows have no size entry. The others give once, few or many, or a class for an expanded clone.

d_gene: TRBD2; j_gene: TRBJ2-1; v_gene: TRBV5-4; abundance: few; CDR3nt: TGTGCCAGCAGCCCCCATGCGGGGGGCTACTCCTACAATGAGCAGTTCTTC; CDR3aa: CASSPHAGGYSYNEQFF
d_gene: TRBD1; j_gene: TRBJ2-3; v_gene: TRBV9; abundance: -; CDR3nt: TGTGCCAGCAGCGTATTCGGACAGGGCTTAATCGACACAGATACGCAGTATTTT; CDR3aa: CASSVFGQGLIDTDTQYF
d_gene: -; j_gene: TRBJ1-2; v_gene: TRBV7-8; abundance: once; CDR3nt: TGTGCCAGCAGCTCCCCTACCGGGACGTACGGCTACACCTTC; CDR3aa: CASSSPTGTYGYTF
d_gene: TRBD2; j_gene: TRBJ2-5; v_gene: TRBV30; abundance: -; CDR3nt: TGTGCCTGGAGTGCCGGGGGGGCCGTAGAGACCCAGTACTTC; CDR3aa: CAWSAGGAVETQYF
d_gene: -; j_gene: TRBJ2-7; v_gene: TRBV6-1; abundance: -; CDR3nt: TGTGCCAGCGGCAGGGCAGGGTCCTACGAGCAGTACTTC; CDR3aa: CASGRAGSYEQYF
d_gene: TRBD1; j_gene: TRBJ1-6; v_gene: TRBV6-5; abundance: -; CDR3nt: TGTGCCAGCAGTTACCGGACAGGGTATAATTCACCCCTCCACTTT; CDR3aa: CASSYRTGYNSPLHF
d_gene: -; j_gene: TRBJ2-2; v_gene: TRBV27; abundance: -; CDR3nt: TGTGCCAGCAGCTTCGGGGCTCCCGGGGAGCTGTTTTTT; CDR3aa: CASSFGAPGELFF
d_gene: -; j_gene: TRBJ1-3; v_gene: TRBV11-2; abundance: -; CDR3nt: TGTGCCAGCAGCTTAATACTCTCTGGAAACACCATATATTTT; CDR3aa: CASSLILSGNTIYF
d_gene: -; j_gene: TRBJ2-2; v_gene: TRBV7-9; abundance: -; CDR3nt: TGTGCCAGCAGCCCAGGGACGATCGGGGAGCTGTTTTTT; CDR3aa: CASSPGTIGELFF
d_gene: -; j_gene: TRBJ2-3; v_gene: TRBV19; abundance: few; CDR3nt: TGTGCCAGTATGAGTGGGAACACAGATACGCAGTATTTT; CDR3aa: CASMSGNTDTQYF
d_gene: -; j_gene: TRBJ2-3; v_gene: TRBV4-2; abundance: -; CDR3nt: TGTGCCAGCAGCCAATCACAGGGAGGAACAGATACGCAGTATTTT; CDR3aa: CASSQSQGGTDTQYF
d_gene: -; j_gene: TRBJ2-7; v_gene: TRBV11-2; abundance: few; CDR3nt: TGTGCCAGCAGCTTAGGTAGGCAGGCCTACGAGCAGTACTTC; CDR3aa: CASSLGRQAYEQYF
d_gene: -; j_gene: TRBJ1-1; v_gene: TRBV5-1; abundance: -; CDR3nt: TGCGCCAGCAGCTTGGCCGAACATACTGAAGCTTTCTTT; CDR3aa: CASSLAEHTEAFF
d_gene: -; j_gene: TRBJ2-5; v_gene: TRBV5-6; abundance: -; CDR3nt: TGTGCCAGCAGCTTGGCGGCAGTCGGAGGGACCCAGTACTTC; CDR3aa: CASSLAAVGGTQYF
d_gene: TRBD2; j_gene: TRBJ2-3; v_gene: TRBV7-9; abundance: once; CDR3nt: TGTGCCAGCAGGCGGGGGACCGAAGATCTAGATACGCAGTATTTT; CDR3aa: CASRRGTEDLDTQYF
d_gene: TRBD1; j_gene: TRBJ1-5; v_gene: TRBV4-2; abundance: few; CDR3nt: TGTGCCAGCAGCCAATTACCCGGGACAGGGCCCTTCCCCCAGCATTTT; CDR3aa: CASSQLPGTGPFPQHF
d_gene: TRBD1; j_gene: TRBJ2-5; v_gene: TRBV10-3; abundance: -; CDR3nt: TGTGCCATCAGCGCCGGGACAGGGGAAGAGACCCAGTACTTC; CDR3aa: CAISAGTGEETQYF
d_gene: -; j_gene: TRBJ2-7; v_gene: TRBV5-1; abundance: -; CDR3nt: TGCGCCAGCAGCTTGGGAACCTACGAGCAGTACTTC; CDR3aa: CASSLGTYEQYF
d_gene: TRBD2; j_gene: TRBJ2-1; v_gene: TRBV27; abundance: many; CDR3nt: TGTGCCAGCCGCCTAGCGGGGGGGCACGATGAGCAGTTCTTC; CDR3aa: CASRLAGGHDEQFF
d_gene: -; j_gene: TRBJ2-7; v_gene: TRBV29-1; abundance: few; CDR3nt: TGCAGCGTTGTGACACCCTCAGAGCAGTACTTC; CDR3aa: CSVVTPSEQYF
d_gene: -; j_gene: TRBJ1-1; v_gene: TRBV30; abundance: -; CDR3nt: TGTGCCTGGAGTGTACGCCCCGGCGGGGCTTTCTTT; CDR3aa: CAWSVRPGGAFF
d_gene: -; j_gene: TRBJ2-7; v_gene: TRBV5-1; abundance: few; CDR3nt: TGCGCCAGCAGCCAAAACAGGGTAGAAGAGCAGTACTTC; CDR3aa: CASSQNRVEEQYF
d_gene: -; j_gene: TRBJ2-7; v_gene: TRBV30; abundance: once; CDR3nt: TGTGCCTGGAGTGTTCAAATGACTGCAGGCTACGAGCAGTACTTC; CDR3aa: CAWSVQMTAGYEQYF
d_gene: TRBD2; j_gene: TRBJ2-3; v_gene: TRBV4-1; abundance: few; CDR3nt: TGCGCCAGCAGCCAGGCTGGACTAGCAGCAGATACGCAGTATTTT; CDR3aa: CASSQAGLAADTQYF
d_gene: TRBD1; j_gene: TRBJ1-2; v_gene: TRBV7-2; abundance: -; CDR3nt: TGTGCCAGCAGCTCGACAGGGGACTATGGCTACACCTTC; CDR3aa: CASSSTGDYGYTF
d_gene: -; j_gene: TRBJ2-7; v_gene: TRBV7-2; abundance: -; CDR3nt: TGTGCCAGCAGCTTAGGGCCTCTCTACGAGCAGTACTTC; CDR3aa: CASSLGPLYEQYF
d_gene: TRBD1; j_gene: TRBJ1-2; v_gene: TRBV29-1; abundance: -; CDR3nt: TGCAGCGTAACAGGGGCCTTCTATGGCTACACCTTC; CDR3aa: CSVTGAFYGYTF
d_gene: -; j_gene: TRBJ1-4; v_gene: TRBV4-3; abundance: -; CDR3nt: TGCGCCAGCAGCCAAGCTCCTGGGCGCTGGGATGAAAAACTGTTTTTT; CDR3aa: CASSQAPGRWDEKLFF
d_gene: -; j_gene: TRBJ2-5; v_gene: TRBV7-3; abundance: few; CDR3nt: TGTGCCAGCAGCGAGGGGGCGGGGCCAGAGACCCAGTACTTC; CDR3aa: CASSEGAGPETQYF
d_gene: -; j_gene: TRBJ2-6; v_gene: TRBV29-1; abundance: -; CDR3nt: TGCAGCGTGCCCTCCTCTGGGGCCAACGTCCTGACTTTC; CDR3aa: CSVPSSGANVLTF
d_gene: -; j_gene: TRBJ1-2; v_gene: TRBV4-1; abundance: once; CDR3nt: TGCGCCAGCAGCAACTTTCCCGGGGGGCGGAACTATGGCTACACCTTC; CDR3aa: CASSNFPGGRNYGYTF
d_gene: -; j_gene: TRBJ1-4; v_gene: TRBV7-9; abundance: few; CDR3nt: TGTGCCAGCAGCTTAGGCGTTGTGCAGGACCTTGAAAAACTGTTTTTT; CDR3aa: CASSLGVVQDLEKLFF
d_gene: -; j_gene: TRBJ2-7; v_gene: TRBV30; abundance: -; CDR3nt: TGTGCCTGGAGTAGGTCTTCTGGCGAGCAGTACTTC; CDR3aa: CAWSRSSGEQYF
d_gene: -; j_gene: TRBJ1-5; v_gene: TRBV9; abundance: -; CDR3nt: TGTGCCAGCAGCTTAACGGGGTCGGGACAGCCCCAGCATTTT; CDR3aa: CASSLTGSGQPQHF
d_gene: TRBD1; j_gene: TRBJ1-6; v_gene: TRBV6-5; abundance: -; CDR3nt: TGTGCCAGCAGTTACGAACCCCAGGGGGTTAATTCACCCCTCCACTTT; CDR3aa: CASSYEPQGVNSPLHF
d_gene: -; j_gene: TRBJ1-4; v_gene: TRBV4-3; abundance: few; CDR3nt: TGCGCCAGCAGCCAAGATTTCGCAGGGTCTAATGAAAAACTGTTTTTT; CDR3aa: CASSQDFAGSNEKLFF
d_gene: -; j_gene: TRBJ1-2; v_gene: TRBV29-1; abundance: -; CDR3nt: TGCAGCGTTGGACAGAACTATGGCTACACCTTC; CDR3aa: CSVGQNYGYTF
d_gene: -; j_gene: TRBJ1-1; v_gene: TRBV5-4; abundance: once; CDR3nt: TGTGCCAGCAGCTCGATGGGGATGAACACTGAAGCTTTCTTT; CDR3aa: CASSSMGMNTEAFF